This T cell receptor (beta chain) was captured by sequencing in a study of T cell repertoires in aging, cancer and after chemotherapy. Study findings and constraints: Median generation probability rose over the chemotherapy interval in each cancer cohort, suggesting rebound thymic output.

The template was genomic DNA from peripheral blood, not RNA. This clonotype was observed a handful of times. What it recognizes is unknown. Trimming took off 8 bases at V and 3 bases at J, with 17 bases between the two ends. There are 15 residues in the CDR3. The V gene's germline CDR1 is SGHTA and CDR2 FQGNSA. Rearranged V-D-J TRB sequences were amplified with a mixed TRB-A/B primer pool. TCRdb called the multiplex PCR reads again in MiXCR, with one record for every CDR3 protein. The sample yields 9,000 to 9,500 distinct CDR3 sequences, about 34% seen once. The V and J genes are TRBV7-2 and TRBJ2-1, with D possibly matching TRBD2 (7 bases). The sequence derives from a human donor in good health. Sequencing was done on a sample of blood. The CDR3 here is CASDLTGGGYNEQFF. The CDR3 nucleotides read TGTGCCAGCGACCTCACGGGGGGCGGCTACAATGAGCAGTTCTTC.